This T cell receptor (beta chain) was recorded in a study of cytomegalovirus exposure and HLA in healthy donors. Study-wide results and limits: Links to common viral pathogens appeared, in a later analysis, for several of the most significant clusters. Three of the chains that were CMV-associated were confirmed in vitro to be specific for CMV antigens. TCR beta sequences reportedly predicted most subjects' HLA-A and HLA-B alleles accurately.

V gave up 5 bases and J gave up 4 bases, with 12 bases separating them. Germline V lookup: CDR1 LNHDA, CDR2 SQIVND (reference sequence). This CDR3 is built from 14 residues. Details on this clone: The antigen is undetermined.

The PCR employed 60 Vbeta primers together with 13 Jbeta primers. Here immunoSEQ multiplex PCR was the method, and the copy in TCRdb shows in-frame clones only, minus some. The data show fewer than 150,000 clones, over 60% seen once. This TCR was sampled from a woman aged 50 to 60 in good health and CMV-seronegative. Sequenced input: PBMCs. The rearrangement uses TRBV19 and TRBJ1-5; TRBD1 might be the D (6 bases). CDR3 in amino acids: CASSYMGANQPQHF. The CDR3 DNA follows: TGTGCCAGTAGTTACATGGGGGCAAATCAGCCCCAGCATTTT.